The rows below give T cell receptor beta chains drawn from one sample of a study of T cells in tuberculosis. The method was immunoSEQ multiplex PCR; TCRdb's version includes in-frame clones alone and lacks a portion of them. The table records 50,000 to 65,000 clones, roughly 88% of them present only once. Sequencing was performed on CD1b-GMM tetramer-negative cells sorted from PBMCs. Receptors originate from an adult woman with latent tuberculosis. Each CDR3 is given with its conserved first and last residue.

length: 15
J: TRBJ2-1
V: TRBV27
CDR3: CASSPLAGSYNEQFF

length: 16
J: TRBJ2-3
V: TRBV5-6
CDR3: CASSLAAGGTPDTQYF

length: 15
J: TRBJ2-5
V: TRBV11-2
CDR3: CASSFRGRLWETQYF

length: 19
J: TRBJ1-1
V: TRBV7-9
CDR3: CASSLHPRPLGRENTEAFF

length: 13
J: TRBJ1-3
V: TRBV7-2
CDR3: CASSGHRGNTIYF

length: 17
J: TRBJ1-3
V: TRBV4-1
CDR3: CASSLTVQGDSGNTIYF

length: 13
J: TRBJ2-2
V: TRBV7-2
CDR3: CARRSANTGELFF

length: 14
J: TRBJ2-5
V: TRBV25-1
CDR3: CASSAGVLQETQYF

length: 17
J: TRBJ2-1
V: TRBV7-9
CDR3: CAIHPEGPGQPYNEQFF

length: 15
J: TRBJ2-7
V: TRBV4-3
CDR3: CASSQEAAGLYEQYF

length: 14
J: TRBJ2-5
V: TRBV4-2
CDR3: CASSLREGRETQYF

length: 15
J: TRBJ2-7
V: TRBV9
CDR3: CASSVVAESSYEQYF

length: 16
J: TRBJ2-7
V: TRBV5-8
CDR3: CASSLGLAGPTQEQYF

length: 16
J: TRBJ2-5
V: TRBV11-3
CDR3: CASSLGLAGGRETQYF

length: 14
J: TRBJ2-2
V: TRBV7-6
CDR3: CASSLAQGTGELFF

length: 15
J: TRBJ1-1
V: TRBV5-1
CDR3: CASSLVRREVTEAFF

length: 14
J: TRBJ2-7
V: TRBV7-2
CDR3: CASSPGRDRREQYF

length: 15
J: TRBJ2-7
V: TRBV5-1
CDR3: CASREPGQGKNEQYF

length: 14
J: TRBJ2-2
V: TRBV7-2
CDR3: CASSPSLTGGKLFF

length: 14
J: TRBJ1-1
V: TRBV7-9
CDR3: CASSWATENTEAFF

length: 14
J: TRBJ2-2
V: TRBV29-1
CDR3: CSVGLGVYTGELFF

length: 17
J: TRBJ2-7
V: TRBV4-1
CDR3: CASSQPLAGVGSYEQYF

length: 16
J: TRBJ2-2
V: TRBV6-1
CDR3: CASSERGGITTGELFF

length: 15
J: TRBJ1-4
V: TRBV5-4
CDR3: CASSLAGTSREKLFF

length: 18
J: TRBJ2-3
V: TRBV4-1
CDR3: CASSHPLGSRTSTDTQYF

length: 14
J: TRBJ2-7
V: TRBV5-1
CDR3: CASSLLDTAYEQYF

length: 15
J: TRBJ1-2
V: TRBV2
CDR3: CASLSGIGHNYGYTF

length: 13
J: TRBJ1-2
V: TRBV6-5
CDR3: CASRPTGHYGYTF

length: 18
J: TRBJ1-3
V: TRBV25-1
CDR3: CASRADRGQAPKENTIYF

length: 15
J: TRBJ2-5
V: TRBV27
CDR3: CASSFRPGAAGEQYF

length: 15
J: TRBJ1-4
V: TRBV5-1
CDR3: CASSTTGSTNEKLFF

length: 14
J: TRBJ1-3
V: TRBV6-1
CDR3: CASSEATAINTIYF

length: 14
J: TRBJ1-2
V: TRBV19
CDR3: CASSIRPTGYGYTF

length: 15
J: TRBJ1-5
V: TRBV27
CDR3: CASRQTGLANQPQHF

length: 15
J: TRBJ2-1
V: TRBV5-8
CDR3: CASSFAGGPYNEQFF

length: 15
J: TRBJ1-2
V: TRBV19
CDR3: CASSIDRTGWDGYTF

length: 13
J: TRBJ1-2
V: TRBV4-1
CDR3: CASSQAPNYGYTF

length: 18
J: TRBJ2-3
V: TRBV2
CDR3: CASRADRETAGGPDTQYF

length: 16
J: TRBJ1-4
V: TRBV30
CDR3: CAWRTGGRVTNEKLFF

length: 15
J: TRBJ2-3
V: TRBV5-1
CDR3: CASSPGLISTDTQYF